This T cell receptor beta chain was sequenced in a study of blood T cells in healthy people across ages. Study results and caveats: Since the PBMCs were unsorted, naive and antigen-experienced cells could not be conclusively compared.

Germline values: CDR1 MNHEY, CDR2 SVGAGI. The CDR3 has 17 residues. With V trimmed by 2 bases and J by 6 bases, 11 bases remained unmatched. This clonotype occurred a few times. Its antigen remains unknown. A second PCR, run for about 7 to 12 cycles, used a sample-barcoded 5' primer plus a J-beta primer mix. The study obtained at least 3 million CDR3-containing paired-end reads from every sample. One entry per CDR3 protein, called by TCRdb with MiXCR from the 5' RACE reads. The sample lists 980,000 or so distinct CDR3 sequences; about 48% were seen once. The authors extracted at least 6 micrograms of total RNA per sample.

Sequenced sample: blood. This receptor was identified in a man in his thirties or forties in good health. J is TRBJ2-3 and V is TRBV6-5; TRBD1 aligns across 10 bases. CDR3 loop: CASSYPDKDRGVDTQYF. In DNA, the CDR3 is TGTGCCAGCAGTTACCCAGACAAGGACAGGGGGGTGGATACGCAGTATTTT.